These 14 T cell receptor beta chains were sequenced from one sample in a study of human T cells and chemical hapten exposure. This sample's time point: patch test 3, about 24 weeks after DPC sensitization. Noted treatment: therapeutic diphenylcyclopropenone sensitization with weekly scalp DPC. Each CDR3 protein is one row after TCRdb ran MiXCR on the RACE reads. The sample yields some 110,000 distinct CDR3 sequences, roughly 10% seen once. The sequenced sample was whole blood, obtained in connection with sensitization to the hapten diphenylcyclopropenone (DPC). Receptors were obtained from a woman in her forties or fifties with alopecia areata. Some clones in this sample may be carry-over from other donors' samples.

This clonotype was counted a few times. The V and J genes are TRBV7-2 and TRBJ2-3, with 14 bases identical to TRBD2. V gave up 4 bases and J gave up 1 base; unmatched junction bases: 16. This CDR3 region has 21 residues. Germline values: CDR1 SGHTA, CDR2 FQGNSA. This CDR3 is CASSWRVPGTSGRAGTDTQYF. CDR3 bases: TGTGCCAGCAGCTGGAGGGTCCCCGGGACTAGCGGGAGAGCAGGCACAGATACGCAGTATTTT.

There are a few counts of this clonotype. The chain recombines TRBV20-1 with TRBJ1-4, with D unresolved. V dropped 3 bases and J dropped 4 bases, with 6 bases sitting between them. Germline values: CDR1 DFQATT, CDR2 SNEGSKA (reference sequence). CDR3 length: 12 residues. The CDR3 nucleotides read TGCAGTGCTAGGTCTTTTAATGAAAAACTGTTTTTT. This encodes CSARSFNEKLFF.

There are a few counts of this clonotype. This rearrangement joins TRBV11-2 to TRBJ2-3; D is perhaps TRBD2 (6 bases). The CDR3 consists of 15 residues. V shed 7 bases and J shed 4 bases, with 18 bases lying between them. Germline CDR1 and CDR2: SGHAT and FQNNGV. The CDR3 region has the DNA TGTGCCAGCACCCTAGGGAGCGGCGGGGCAGATACGCAGTATTTT. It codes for CASTLGSGGADTQYF. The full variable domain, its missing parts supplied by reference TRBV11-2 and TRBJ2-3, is EAGVAQSPRYKIIEKRQSVAFWCNPISGHATLYWYQQILGQGPKLLIQFQNNGVVDDSQLPKDRFSAERLKGVDSTLKIQPAKLEDSAVYLCASTLGSGGADTQYFGPGTRLTVL.

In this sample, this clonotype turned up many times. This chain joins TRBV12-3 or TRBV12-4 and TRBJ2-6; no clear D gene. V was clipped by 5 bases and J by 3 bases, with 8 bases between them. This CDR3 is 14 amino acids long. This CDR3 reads CASSPPIGANVLTF. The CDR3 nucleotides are TGTGCCAGCAGTCCTCCCATTGGGGCCAACGTCCTGACTTTC.

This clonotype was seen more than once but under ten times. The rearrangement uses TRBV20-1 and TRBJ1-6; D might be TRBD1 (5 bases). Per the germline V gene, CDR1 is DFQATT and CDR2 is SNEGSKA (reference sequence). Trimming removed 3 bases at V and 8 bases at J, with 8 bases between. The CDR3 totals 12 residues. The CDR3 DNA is TGCAGTGCTAGGGAGACAGATTCACCCCTCCACTTT. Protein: CSARETDSPLHF.

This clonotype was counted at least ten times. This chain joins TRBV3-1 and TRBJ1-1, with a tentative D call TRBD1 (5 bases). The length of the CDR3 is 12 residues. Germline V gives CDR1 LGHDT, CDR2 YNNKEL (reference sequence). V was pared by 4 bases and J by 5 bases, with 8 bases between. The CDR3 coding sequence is TGTGCCAGCAGCCGGGGGGGTACTGAAGCTTTCTTT. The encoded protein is CASSRGGTEAFF.

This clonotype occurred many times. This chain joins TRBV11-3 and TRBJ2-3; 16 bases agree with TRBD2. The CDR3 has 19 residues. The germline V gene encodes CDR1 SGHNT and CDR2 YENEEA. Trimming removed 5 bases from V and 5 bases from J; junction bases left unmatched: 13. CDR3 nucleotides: TGTGCCAGCAGCCTCACCGGGACTAGCGGGGGGGGTTCGAGAGATACGCAGTATTTT. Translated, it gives CASSLTGTSGGGSRDTQYF.

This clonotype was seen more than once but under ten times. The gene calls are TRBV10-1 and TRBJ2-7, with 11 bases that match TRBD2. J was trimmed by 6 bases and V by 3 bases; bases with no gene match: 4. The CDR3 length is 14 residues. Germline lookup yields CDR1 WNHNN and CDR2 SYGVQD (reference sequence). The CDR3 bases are TGCGCCAGCAGTGAAGCTAGCGGGAGGCCCGAGCAGTACTTC. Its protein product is CASSEASGRPEQYF.

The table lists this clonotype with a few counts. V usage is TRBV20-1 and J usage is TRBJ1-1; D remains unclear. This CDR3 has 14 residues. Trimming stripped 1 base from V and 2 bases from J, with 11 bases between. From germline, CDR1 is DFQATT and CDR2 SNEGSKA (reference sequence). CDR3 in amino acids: CSARADTGNTEAFF. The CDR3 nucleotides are TGCAGTGCTAGAGCCGATACGGGCAACACTGAAGCTTTCTTT.

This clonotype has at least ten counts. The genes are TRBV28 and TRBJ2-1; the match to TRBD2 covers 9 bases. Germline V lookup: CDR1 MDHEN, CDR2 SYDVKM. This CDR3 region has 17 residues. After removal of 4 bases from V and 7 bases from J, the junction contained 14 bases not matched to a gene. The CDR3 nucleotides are TGTGCCAGCAGTTCCTCCTTTAGCGGGAGTATTAGGAATGAGCAGTTCTTC. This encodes CASSSSFSGSIRNEQFF. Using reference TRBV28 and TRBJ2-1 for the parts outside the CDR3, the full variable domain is DVKVTQSSRYLVKRTGEKVFLECVQDMDHENMFWYRQDPGLGLRLIYFSYDVKMKEKGDIPEGYSVSREKKERFSLILESASTNQTSMYLCASSSSFSGSIRNEQFFGPGTRLTVL.

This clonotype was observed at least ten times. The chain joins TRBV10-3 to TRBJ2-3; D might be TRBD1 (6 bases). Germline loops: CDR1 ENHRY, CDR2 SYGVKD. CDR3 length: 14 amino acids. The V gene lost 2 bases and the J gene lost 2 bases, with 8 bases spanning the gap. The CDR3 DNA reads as TGTGCCATCAGTGAGGGGGGCACCACAGATACGCAGTATTTT. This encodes CAISEGGTTDTQYF.

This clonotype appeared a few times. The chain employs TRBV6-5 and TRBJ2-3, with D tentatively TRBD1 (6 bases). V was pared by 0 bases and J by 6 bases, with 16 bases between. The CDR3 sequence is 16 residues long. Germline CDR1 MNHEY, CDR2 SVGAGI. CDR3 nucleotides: TGTGCCAGCAGTTACTCGGAGGCAGGGGAAAGGGATACGCAGTATTTT. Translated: CASSYSEAGERDTQYF.

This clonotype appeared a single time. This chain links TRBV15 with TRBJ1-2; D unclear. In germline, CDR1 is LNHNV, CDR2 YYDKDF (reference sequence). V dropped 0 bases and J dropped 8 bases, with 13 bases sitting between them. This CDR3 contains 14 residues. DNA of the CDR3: TGTGCCACCAGCAGAGATGGGAGGGCCTGGGGCTACACCTTC. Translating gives CATSRDGRAWGYTF.

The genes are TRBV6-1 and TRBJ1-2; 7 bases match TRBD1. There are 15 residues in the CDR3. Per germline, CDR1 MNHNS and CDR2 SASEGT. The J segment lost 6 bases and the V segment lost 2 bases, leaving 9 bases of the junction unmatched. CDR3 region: CASSESRGINDGYTF. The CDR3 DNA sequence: TGTGCCAGCAGTGAAAGCAGGGGGATTAATGATGGCTACACCTTC.